The rows below give T cell receptor beta chains drawn from one sample of a study of T cells expressing NK-cell markers. TCRdb reanalyzed the 5' RACE reads, giving one entry per CDR3 protein sequence and no DNA. The clone table shows around 470,000 distinct CDR3 sequences, with the ten largest holding around 1.4%. The sequenced sample consisted of blood T cells: a sorted CD56 or NKG2C T cell subset, CD4+ or CD8+ T cells, or bulk PBMC T cells (not recorded which). These receptor sequences come from a woman in her fifties or sixties in good health. Both conserved end residues are part of each CDR3. Each record gives: V gene, J gene, CDR3 protein.

V: TRBV12-3/TRBV12-4
J: TRBJ1-4
CDR3: CASSLADRLGEKLFF

V: TRBV6-5
J: TRBJ2-3
CDR3: CASSSGGDYTDTQYF

V: TRBV10-2
J: TRBJ2-2
CDR3: CASSAQRPGTSVPGELFF

V: TRBV6-6
J: TRBJ1-2
CDR3: CASSPTRTLNYGYTF

V: TRBV12-3/TRBV12-4
J: TRBJ2-7
CDR3: CASSFGLEQYF

V: TRBV20-1
J: TRBJ2-1
CDR3: CSARGASGRATGSYNEQFF

V: TRBV11-1
J: TRBJ2-2
CDR3: CASSFGPGELFF

V: TRBV6-1
J: TRBJ1-6
CDR3: CASSFGQANSPLHF

V: TRBV20-1
J: TRBJ2-1
CDR3: CSAAKREGFNNEQFF

V: TRBV4-2
J: TRBJ2-3
CDR3: CASSLDVLADPRYTDTQYF

V: TRBV5-1
J: TRBJ2-1
CDR3: CASSGEGLAGALKFF

V: TRBV4-1
J: TRBJ2-2
CDR3: CASRPQGAPTGELFF

V: TRBV2
J: TRBJ2-5
CDR3: CASNPTGYQETQYF

V: TRBV4-1
J: TRBJ1-4
CDR3: CASSLAGTSVNEKLFF

V: TRBV3-1
J: TRBJ1-5
CDR3: CASSQVPGGQPQHF

V: TRBV7-8
J: TRBJ2-1
CDR3: CASTRPETQYNEQFF

V: TRBV20-1
J: TRBJ1-3
CDR3: CSASRGNTIYF

V: TRBV12-3/TRBV12-4
J: TRBJ1-2
CDR3: CASSRYRGAEGYTF

V: TRBV20-1
J: TRBJ2-7
CDR3: CSVLAGGQYEQYF

V: TRBV12-3/TRBV12-4
J: TRBJ1-4
CDR3: CASSSGQGASFEKLFF

V: TRBV18
J: TRBJ2-5
CDR3: CASSPRDTASTQETQYF

V: TRBV5-1
J: TRBJ2-1
CDR3: CASRDRVIDEQFF

V: TRBV18
J: TRBJ1-6
CDR3: CASSPLGQPPGSPLHF

V: TRBV20-1
J: TRBJ2-1
CDR3: CSVTATRSYEQFF

V: TRBV12-3/TRBV12-4
J: TRBJ2-1
CDR3: CASSLQGARGNEQFF

V: TRBV20-1
J: TRBJ1-2
CDR3: CSAMTVNYGYTF

V: TRBV10-3
J: TRBJ2-1
CDR3: CAISVPSYNEQFF

V: TRBV6-5
J: TRBJ2-7
CDR3: CASNTRQGLLMGEQYF

V: TRBV5-1
J: TRBJ2-3
CDR3: CASSPGQSVVWDTQYF

V: TRBV10-1
J: TRBJ1-1
CDR3: CASSESMGTAFF

V: TRBV20-1
J: TRBJ1-4
CDR3: CSASRGGVEKLFF

V: TRBV19
J: TRBJ2-1
CDR3: CASSITQEQFF

V: TRBV2
J: TRBJ2-5
CDR3: CASSEEEGGQETQYF

V: TRBV28
J: TRBJ1-2
CDR3: CASGGGLYDYTF

V: TRBV15
J: TRBJ2-1
CDR3: CATSRARGEQFF

V: TRBV5-1
J: TRBJ1-1
CDR3: CASSLAGRGAYQPEAFF

V: TRBV4-1
J: TRBJ2-3
CDR3: CASSQESLTTDTQYF

V: TRBV29-1
J: TRBJ1-2
CDR3: CSVVTDRSYGYTF

V: TRBV25-1
J: TRBJ2-7
CDR3: CASSLGSLKAYEQYF

V: TRBV14
J: TRBJ2-2
CDR3: CASSQDGTHPGRELFF

V: TRBV29-1
J: TRBJ2-3
CDR3: CPGRRITDTQYF

V: TRBV9
J: TRBJ2-5
CDR3: CASSVVAGAGETQYF

V: TRBV6-5
J: TRBJ2-4
CDR3: CASSSRRTKNIQYF